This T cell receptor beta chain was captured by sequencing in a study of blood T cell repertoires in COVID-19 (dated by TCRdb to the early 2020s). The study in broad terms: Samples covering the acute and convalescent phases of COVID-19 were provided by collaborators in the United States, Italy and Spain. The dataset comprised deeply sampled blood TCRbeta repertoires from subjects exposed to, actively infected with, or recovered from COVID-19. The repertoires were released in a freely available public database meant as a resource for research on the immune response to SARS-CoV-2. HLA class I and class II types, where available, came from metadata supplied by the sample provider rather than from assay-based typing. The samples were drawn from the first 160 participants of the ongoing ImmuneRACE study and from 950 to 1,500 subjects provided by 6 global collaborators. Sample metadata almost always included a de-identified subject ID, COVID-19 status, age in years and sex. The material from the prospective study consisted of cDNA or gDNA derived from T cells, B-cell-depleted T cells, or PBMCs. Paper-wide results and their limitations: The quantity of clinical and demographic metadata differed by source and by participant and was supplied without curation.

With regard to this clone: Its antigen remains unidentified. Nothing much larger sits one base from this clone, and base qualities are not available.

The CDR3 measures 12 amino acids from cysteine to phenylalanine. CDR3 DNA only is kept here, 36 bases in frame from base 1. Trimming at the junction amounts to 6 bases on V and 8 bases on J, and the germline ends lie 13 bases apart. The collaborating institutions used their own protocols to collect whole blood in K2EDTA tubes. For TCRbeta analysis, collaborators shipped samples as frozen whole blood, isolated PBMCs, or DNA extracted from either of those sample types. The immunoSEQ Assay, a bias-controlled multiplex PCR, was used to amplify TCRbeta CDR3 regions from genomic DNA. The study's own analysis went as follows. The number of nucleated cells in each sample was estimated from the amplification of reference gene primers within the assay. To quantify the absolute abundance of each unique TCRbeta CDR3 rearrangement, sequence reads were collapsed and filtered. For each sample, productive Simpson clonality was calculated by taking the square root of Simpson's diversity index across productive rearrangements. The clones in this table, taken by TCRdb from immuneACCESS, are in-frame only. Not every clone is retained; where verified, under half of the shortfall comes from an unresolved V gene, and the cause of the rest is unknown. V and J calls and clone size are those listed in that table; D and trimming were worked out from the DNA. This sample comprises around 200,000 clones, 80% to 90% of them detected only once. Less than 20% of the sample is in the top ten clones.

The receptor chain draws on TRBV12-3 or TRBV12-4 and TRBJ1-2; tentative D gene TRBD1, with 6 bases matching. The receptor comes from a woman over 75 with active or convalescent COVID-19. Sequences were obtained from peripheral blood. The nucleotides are TGTGCCAGCAGCCGACAGGTACAAGGCTACACCTTC. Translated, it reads CASSRQVQGYTF.